These 18 T cell receptor beta chains came from one sample sequenced in a study of T cells after yellow fever vaccination. MiXCR, applied by TCRdb to the 5' RACE reads, yields one record per CDR3 protein. The sample gives about 260,000 distinct CDR3 sequences, 10% to 15% of which show up once; about 0.51% is in the top ten. The specimen was CD4+ T cells sorted from PBMCs, collected 45 days after the yellow fever booster vaccination. Receptors originate from a man aged 25-45 years who received the YFV17D yellow fever vaccine.

This clonotype was observed many times. This chain links TRBV20-1 with TRBJ1-1, with D possibly matching TRBD1 (5 bases). The CDR3 extends over 14 amino acids. The germline gives CDR1 DFQATT, CDR2 SNEGSKA (reference sequence). The V end was cut by 1 base, the J end by 1 base, with 10 bases between. DNA for the CDR3: TGCAGTGCTAGAGTCGGGGGTGGGAACACTGAAGCTTTCTTT. It translates to CSARVGGGNTEAFF.

The chain recombines TRBV12-3 or TRBV12-4 with TRBJ2-7; 9 bases map to TRBD1. The J segment lost 2 bases and the V segment lost 5 bases, leaving 10 bases of the junction unmatched. The CDR3 contains 16 residues. The CDR3 DNA sequence: TGTGCCAGCAGTACATTACCGGGACAGGGAACCTACGAGCAGTACTTC. Protein product: CASSTLPGQGTYEQYF.

The table lists this clonotype with a few counts. V is TRBV7-6 and J is TRBJ2-5; D is possibly TRBD2 (6 bases). The CDR3 contains 13 residues. Trimming stripped 3 bases from V and 5 bases from J, with 10 bases between. CDR1 is SGHVS and CDR2 is FNYEAQ in the germline V gene. The DNA of the CDR3 is TGTGCCAGCAGCTTGGCTCTAGCGGAGACCCAGTACTTC. Translation: CASSLALAETQYF.

This clonotype was seen a few times. This chain joins TRBV2 and TRBJ2-1; maybe TRBD1 (6 bases). The CDR3 is 10 residues long. Germline assignment: CDR1 SNHLY and CDR2 FYNNEI. CDR3 residues: CARGGNEQFF. The CDR3 nucleotides read TGTGCAAGAGGGGGCAATGAGCAGTTCTTC.

There are a few counts of this clonotype. This rearrangement joins TRBV5-1 to TRBJ2-7; D is unresolved. CDR1 and CDR2 (germline): SGHRS, YFSETQ. The V and J ends lost 0 bases and 5 bases respectively, with 3 bases between them. The CDR3 sequence is 11 residues long. The CDR3 region has the DNA TGCGCCAGCAGCTTGGAGCACGAGCAGTACTTC. Protein sequence: CASSLEHEQYF.

This clonotype has just a few counts. The CDR3 here is CASQGDSTSTDTQYF. The CDR3 bases are TGTGCCAGTCAGGGGGACTCGACTAGCACAGATACGCAGTATTTT. The V and J genes are TRBV7-2 and TRBJ2-3; a weak D match, TRBD1 (7 bases). Germline V CDR1 and CDR2: SGHTA, FQGNSA. Trimming took off 9 bases at V and 0 bases at J, with 16 bases between the two ends. The CDR3 runs to 15 residues. The full variable domain, rest sourced from reference TRBV7-2 and TRBJ2-3, is GAGVSQSPSNKVTEKGKDVELRCDPISGHTALYWYRQSLGQGLEFLIYFQGNSAPDKSGLPSDRFSAERTGGSVSTLTIQRTQQEDSAVYLCASQGDSTSTDTQYFGPGTRLTVL.

The J gene is TRBJ2-3, the V gene TRBV29-1, with D hard to call. This CDR3 contains 13 residues. The germline V gene has CDR1 SQVTM and CDR2 ANQGSEA. Trimming stripped 5 bases from V and 0 bases from J, with 9 bases between. CDR3 nucleotide sequence: TGCAGCGTTCGCAGAACTAGCACAGATACGCAGTATTTT. Protein product: CSVRRTSTDTQYF.

The chain couples TRBV20-1 to TRBJ2-1; TRBD2 aligns across 7 bases. The CDR3 consists of 15 residues. The germline V gene has CDR1 DFQATT and CDR2 SNEGSKA (reference sequence). V gave up 3 bases and J gave up 4 bases; unmatched junction bases: 9. The CDR3 nucleotides read TGCAGTGCTAGTTCCTTCAGCGGGAAATACAATGAGCAGTTCTTC. This sequence encodes CSASSFSGKYNEQFF.

This clonotype was seen only a few times. The gene calls are TRBV5-1 and TRBJ2-7; D is perhaps TRBD1 (6 bases). V lost 4 bases and J lost 3, with 11 bases in between. CDR3 size: 13 residues. In germline, CDR1 is SGHRS, CDR2 YFSETQ. The chain's CDR3 is CASSPGHFYEQYF. The CDR3 bases are TGCGCCAGCAGCCCGGGACACTTCTACGAGCAGTACTTC.

The chain has TRBV4-2 and TRBJ2-7, with D possibly matching TRBD2 (6 bases). Trimming took off 1 base at V and 0 bases at J, with 7 bases between the two ends. The CDR3 covers 14 residues. Germline V gene sequence: CDR1 LGHNA, CDR2 YNFKEQ. The CDR3: CASSQVGSSYEQYF. The CDR3 DNA is TGTGCCAGCAGCCAAGTCGGGAGCTCCTACGAGCAGTACTTC.

The rearrangement links TRBV18 to TRBJ1-5, with 9 bases identical to TRBD1. Germline values: CDR1 KGHSH, CDR2 LQKENI. Trimming cost V 4 bases and J 3 bases; bases outside gene matches: 10. This CDR3 comprises 17 residues. CDR3: CASSLDRGSVSNQPQHF. The CDR3 region has the DNA TGTGCCAGCTCACTTGACAGGGGGTCGGTGTCCAATCAGCCCCAGCATTTT.

The chain uses TRBV5-1 and TRBJ2-5, with 7 bases that match TRBD1. V lost 4 bases and J lost 5; bases outside the gene matches: 5. The CDR3 consists of 13 residues. Germline lookup yields CDR1 SGHRS and CDR2 YFSETQ. Here the CDR3 reads CASSTTGAETQYF. Here the CDR3 DNA reads TGCGCCAGCAGCACAACAGGGGCCGAGACCCAGTACTTC.

This clonotype was observed a handful of times. This chain joins TRBV5-6 and TRBJ2-7; the match to TRBD2 covers 10 bases. CDR3 length: 17 amino acids. V was pared by 1 base and J by 5 bases, with 12 bases of the junction left unmatched. Germline V CDR1 and CDR2: SGHDT, YYEEEE. The CDR3 region is CASSLFSSGSVLDEQYF. CDR3 sequence (DNA): TGTGCCAGCAGCTTGTTCTCTAGCGGGAGCGTTCTTGACGAGCAGTACTTC.

The rearrangement joins TRBV5-4 to TRBJ2-3; 10 nucleotides match TRBD2. Germline V gives CDR1 SGHNT, CDR2 YYREEE (reference sequence). Unmatched junction bases numbered 6, after V lost 5 bases and J lost 0 bases. This CDR3 is built from 16 residues. The CDR3 is CASSPQTSGSTDTQYF. The CDR3 coding sequence is TGTGCCAGCAGTCCTCAGACTAGCGGGAGCACAGATACGCAGTATTTT.

V is TRBV7-2 and J is TRBJ2-1; D unclear. Germline loops: CDR1 SGHTA, CDR2 FQGNSA. The V and J ends lost 5 bases and 12 bases respectively, with 23 bases between them. The CDR3 contains 15 residues. The DNA of the CDR3 is TGTGCCAGCAGCGCACCTGAAGTCGTTTTGTTCCGGCAGTTCTTC. Protein product: CASSAPEVVLFRQFF.

The chain combines TRBV20-1 with TRBJ2-7; D gene unclear. This CDR3 is built from 12 residues. With 0 bases removed from V and 3 bases from J, the gap between germline ends came to 6 bases. Germline values: CDR1 DFQATT, CDR2 SNEGSKA (reference sequence). CDR3 DNA: TGCAGTGCTAGAGAACGGCTCTACGAGCAGTACTTC. Protein: CSARERLYEQYF.

This clonotype was observed many times. This rearrangement joins TRBV7-2 to TRBJ2-1; perhaps TRBD1 as D (6 bases). Germline V lookup: CDR1 SGHTA, CDR2 FQGNSA. V was shortened by 5 bases and J by 10 bases, with 18 bases between the two germline ends. The CDR3 is 14 residues long. The CDR3 sequence: CASSGRDRLTEQFF. The DNA for the CDR3 is TGTGCCAGCAGCGGCCGTGACAGGCTTACAGAGCAGTTCTTC.

This chain links TRBV9 with TRBJ2-1, with 10 bases aligning to TRBD2. CDR1 SGDLS and CDR2 YYNGEE come from the germline V gene. The length of the CDR3 is 16 residues. After removal of 4 bases from V and 7 bases from J, the junction contained 11 bases not matched to a gene. The CDR3 sequence is CASSLSGSGRANEQFF. The CDR3 nucleotides are TGTGCCAGCAGCCTCAGCGGCAGCGGGAGGGCAAATGAGCAGTTCTTC. Together with reference TRBV9 and TRBJ2-1, the CDR3 gives the full variable domain: DSGVTQTPKHLITATGQRVTLRCSPRSGDLSVYWYQQSLDQGLQFLIQYYNGEERAKGNILERFSAQQFPDLHSELNLSSLELGDSALYFCASSLSGSGRANEQFFGPGTRLTVL.